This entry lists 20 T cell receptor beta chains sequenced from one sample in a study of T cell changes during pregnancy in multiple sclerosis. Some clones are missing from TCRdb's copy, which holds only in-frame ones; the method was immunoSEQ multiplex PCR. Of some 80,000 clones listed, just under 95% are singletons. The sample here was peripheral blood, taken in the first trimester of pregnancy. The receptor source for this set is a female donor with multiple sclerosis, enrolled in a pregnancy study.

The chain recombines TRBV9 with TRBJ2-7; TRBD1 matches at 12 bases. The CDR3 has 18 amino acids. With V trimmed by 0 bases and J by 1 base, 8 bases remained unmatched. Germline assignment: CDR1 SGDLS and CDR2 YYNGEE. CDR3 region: CASSVGTGTGGSSYEQYF. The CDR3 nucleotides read TGTGCCAGCAGCGTAGGAACCGGGACAGGGGGCTCATCCTACGAGCAGTACTTC.

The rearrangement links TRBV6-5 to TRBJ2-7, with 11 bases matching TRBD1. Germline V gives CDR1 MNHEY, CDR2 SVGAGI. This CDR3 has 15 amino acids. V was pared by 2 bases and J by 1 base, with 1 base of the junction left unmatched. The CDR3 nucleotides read TGTGCCAGCAGTTACGGACAGGGGGCATCCTACGAGCAGTACTTC. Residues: CASSYGQGASYEQYF.

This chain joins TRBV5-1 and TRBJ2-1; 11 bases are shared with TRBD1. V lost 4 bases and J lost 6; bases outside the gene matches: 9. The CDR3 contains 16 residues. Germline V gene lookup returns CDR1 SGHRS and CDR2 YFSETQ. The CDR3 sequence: CASSPTGTGGLNEQFF. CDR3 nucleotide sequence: TGCGCCAGCAGCCCGACGGGGACAGGGGGTCTCAATGAGCAGTTCTTC.

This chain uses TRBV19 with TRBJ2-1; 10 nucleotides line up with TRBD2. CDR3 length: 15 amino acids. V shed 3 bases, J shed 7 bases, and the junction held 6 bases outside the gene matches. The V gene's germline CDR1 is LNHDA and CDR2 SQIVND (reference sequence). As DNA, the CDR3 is TGTGCCAGTAGTATCAAGCGGGGGGGCCGGAATGAGCAGTTCTTC. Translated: CASSIKRGGRNEQFF. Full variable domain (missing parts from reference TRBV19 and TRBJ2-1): DGGITQSPKYLFRKEGQNVTLSCEQNLNHDAMYWYRQDPGQGLRLIYYSQIVNDFQKGDIAEGYSVSREKKESFPLTVTSAQKNPTAFYLCASSIKRGGRNEQFFGPGTRLTVL.

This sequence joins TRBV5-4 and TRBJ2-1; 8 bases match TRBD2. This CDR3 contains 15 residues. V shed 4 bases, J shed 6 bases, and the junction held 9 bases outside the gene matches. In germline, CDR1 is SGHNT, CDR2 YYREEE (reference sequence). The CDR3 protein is CASSTPGLGGNEQFF. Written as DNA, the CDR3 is TGTGCCAGCAGCACGCCGGGACTAGGCGGCAATGAGCAGTTCTTC.

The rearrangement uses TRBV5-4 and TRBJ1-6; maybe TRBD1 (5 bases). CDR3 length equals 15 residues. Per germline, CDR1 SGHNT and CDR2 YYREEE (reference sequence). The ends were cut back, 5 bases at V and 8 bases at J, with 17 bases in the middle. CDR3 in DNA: TGTGCCAGCAGTACGGCAGGGAGGAGCCATTCACCCCTCCACTTT. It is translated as CASSTAGRSHSPLHF.

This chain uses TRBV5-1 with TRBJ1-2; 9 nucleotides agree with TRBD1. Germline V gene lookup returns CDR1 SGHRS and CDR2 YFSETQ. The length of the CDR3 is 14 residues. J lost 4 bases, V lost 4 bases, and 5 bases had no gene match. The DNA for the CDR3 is TGCGCCAGCAGCAGGGGACAGGGACCCTATGGCTACACCTTC. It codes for CASSRGQGPYGYTF. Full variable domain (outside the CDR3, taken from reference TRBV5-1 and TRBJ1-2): KAGVTQTPRYLIKTRGQQVTLSCSPISGHRSVSWYQQTPGQGLQFLFEYFSETQRNKGNFPGRFSGRQFSNSRSEMNVSTLELGDSALYLCASSRGQGPYGYTFGSGTRLTVV.

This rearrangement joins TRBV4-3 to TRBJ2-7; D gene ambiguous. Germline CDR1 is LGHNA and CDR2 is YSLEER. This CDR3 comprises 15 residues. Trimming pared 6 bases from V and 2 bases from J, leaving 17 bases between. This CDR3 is CASSPHSSAAYEQYF. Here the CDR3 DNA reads TGCGCCAGCAGTCCACACAGTTCCGCCGCCTACGAGCAGTACTTC.

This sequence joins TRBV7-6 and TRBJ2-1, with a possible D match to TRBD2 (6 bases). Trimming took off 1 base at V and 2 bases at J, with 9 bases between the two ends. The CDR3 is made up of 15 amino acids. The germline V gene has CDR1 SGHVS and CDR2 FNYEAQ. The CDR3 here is CASSLVWGAYNEQFF. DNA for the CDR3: TGTGCCAGCAGCTTAGTGTGGGGGGCCTACAATGAGCAGTTCTTC.

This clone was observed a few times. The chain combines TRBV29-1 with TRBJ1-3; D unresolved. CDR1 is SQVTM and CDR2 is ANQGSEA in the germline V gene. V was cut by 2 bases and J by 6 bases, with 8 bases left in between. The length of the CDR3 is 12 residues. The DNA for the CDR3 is TGCAGCGTTGAACCCCTCCTAAACACCATATATTTT. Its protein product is CSVEPLLNTIYF.

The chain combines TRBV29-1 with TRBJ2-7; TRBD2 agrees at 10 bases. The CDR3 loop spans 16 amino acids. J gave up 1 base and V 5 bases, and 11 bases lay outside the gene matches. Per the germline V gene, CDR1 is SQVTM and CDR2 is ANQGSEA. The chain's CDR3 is CSVSATASGSSYEQYF. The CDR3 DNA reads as TGCAGCGTTTCTGCTACGGCTAGCGGGAGTTCCTACGAGCAGTACTTC.

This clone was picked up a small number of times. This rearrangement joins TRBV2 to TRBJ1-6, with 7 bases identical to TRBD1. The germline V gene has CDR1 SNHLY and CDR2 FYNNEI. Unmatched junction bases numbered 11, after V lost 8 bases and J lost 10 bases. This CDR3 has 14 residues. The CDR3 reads CASVEEGAGSPLHF. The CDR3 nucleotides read TGTGCCAGCGTGGAGGAGGGGGCGGGCTCACCCCTCCACTTT. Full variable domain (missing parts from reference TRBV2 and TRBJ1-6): EPEVTQTPSHQVTQMGQEVILRCVPISNHLYFYWYRQILGQKVEFLVSFYNNEISEKSEIFDDQFSVERPDGSNFTLKIRSTKLEDSAMYFCASVEEGAGSPLHFGNGTRLTVT.

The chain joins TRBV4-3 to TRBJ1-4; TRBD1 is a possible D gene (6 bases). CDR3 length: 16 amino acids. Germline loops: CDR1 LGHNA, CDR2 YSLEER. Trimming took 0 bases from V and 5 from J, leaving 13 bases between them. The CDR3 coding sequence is TGCGCCAGCAGCCAAGAGGGGGCAGGCCTAAATGAAAAACTGTTTTTT. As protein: CASSQEGAGLNEKLFF.

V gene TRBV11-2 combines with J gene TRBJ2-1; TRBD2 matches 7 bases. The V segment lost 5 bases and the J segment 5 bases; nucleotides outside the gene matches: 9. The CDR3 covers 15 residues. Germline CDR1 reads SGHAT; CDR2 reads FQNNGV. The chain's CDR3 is CASSPALADHNEQFF. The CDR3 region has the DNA TGTGCCAGCAGCCCCGCCCTAGCGGATCACAATGAGCAGTTCTTC.

CDR3 DNA: TGTGCCAGCAGTGAGTCATTCAGGGGCCGCAGCTCCTACGAGCAGTACTTC. Protein product: CASSESFRGRSSYEQYF. The chain joins TRBV6-1 to TRBJ2-7; the D gene is possibly TRBD1 (6 bases). Germline assignment: CDR1 MNHNS and CDR2 SASEGT. This CDR3 is built from 17 residues. V was cut by 3 bases and J by 0 bases, with 18 bases left in between.

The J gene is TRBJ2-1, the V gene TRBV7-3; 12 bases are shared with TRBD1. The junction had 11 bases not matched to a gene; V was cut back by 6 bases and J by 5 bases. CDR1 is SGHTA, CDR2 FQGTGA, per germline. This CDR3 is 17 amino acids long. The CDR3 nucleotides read TGTGCCAGCAGGCCTTCGCCCGGGACAGGGGGCAACAATGAGCAGTTCTTC. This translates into CASRPSPGTGGNNEQFF.

CDR3 nucleotide sequence: TGCGCCAGCAGCGCTCTTTCACAGGGGGCTGGCGAGCAGTACTTC. Protein product: CASSALSQGAGEQYF. This rearrangement joins TRBV5-1 to TRBJ2-7, with TRBD1 identical over 9 bases. Germline V lookup: CDR1 SGHRS, CDR2 YFSETQ. Germline trimming cut 4 bases from V and 6 bases from J; bases unmatched to any gene: 11. The CDR3 is 15 amino acids.

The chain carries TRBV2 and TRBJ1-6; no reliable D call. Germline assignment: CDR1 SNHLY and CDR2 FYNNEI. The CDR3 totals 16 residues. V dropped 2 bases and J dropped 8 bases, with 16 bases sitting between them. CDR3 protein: CASSERAGNIDSPLHF. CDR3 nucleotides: TGTGCCAGCAGTGAAAGAGCGGGGAACATTGATTCACCCCTCCACTTT.

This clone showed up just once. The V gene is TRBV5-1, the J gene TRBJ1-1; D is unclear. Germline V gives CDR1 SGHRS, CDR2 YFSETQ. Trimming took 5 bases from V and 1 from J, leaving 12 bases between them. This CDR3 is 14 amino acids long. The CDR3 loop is CASSSIQANTEAFF. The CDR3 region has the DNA TGCGCCAGCAGTTCCATTCAGGCGAACACTGAAGCTTTCTTT.

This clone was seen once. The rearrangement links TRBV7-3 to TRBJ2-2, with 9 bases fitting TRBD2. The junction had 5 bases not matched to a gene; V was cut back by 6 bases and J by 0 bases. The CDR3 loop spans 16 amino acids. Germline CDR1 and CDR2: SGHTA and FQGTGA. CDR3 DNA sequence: TGTGCCAGCAGTTCAAGCGGGGGGTCGAACACCGGGGAGCTGTTTTTT. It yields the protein CASSSSGGSNTGELFF.